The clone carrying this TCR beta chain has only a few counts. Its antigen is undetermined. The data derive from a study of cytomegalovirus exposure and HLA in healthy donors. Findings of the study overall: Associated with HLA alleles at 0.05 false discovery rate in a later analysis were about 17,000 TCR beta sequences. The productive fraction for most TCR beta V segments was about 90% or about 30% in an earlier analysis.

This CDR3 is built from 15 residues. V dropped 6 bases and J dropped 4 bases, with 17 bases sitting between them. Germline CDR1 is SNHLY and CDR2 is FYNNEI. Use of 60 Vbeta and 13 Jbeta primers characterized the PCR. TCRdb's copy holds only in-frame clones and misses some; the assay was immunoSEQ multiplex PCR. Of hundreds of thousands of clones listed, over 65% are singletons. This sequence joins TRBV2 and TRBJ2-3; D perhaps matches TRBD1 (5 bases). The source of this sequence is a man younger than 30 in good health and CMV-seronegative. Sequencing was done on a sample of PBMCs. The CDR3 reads CASRGHIGRPDTQYF. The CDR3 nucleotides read TGTGCCAGCAGAGGACATATCGGTAGGCCAGATACGCAGTATTTT.